This TCR beta chain is drawn from a study of blood T cell repertoires in COVID-19. Study as a whole: From the United States, Italy and Spain came samples of acute and convalescent COVID-19. In each case, the material was cDNA or gDNA derived from T cells, B-cell-depleted T cells, or PBMCs.

Under the authors' procedure: From reference gene primer amplification, estimates of nucleated cell counts were derived. Using immunoSEQ multiplex PCR, the repertoire was profiled, and TCRdb retains in-frame clones only, with some absent. V and J calls and clone size follow that table, whereas D and trimming were derived from the DNA. This sample yields under 200,000 clones, of which about 80% are seen a single time; 1.5% belongs to the top ten. The CDR3 consists of 17 residues. Germline V CDR1 and CDR2: ENHRY, SYGVKD. After removal of 5 bases from V and 0 bases from J, the junction contained 6 bases not matched to a gene.

Sequenced sample: peripheral blood. This chain connects TRBV10-3 to TRBJ1-5; 11 nucleotides agree with TRBD1. The sequence was obtained from a human donor in a cohort sampled during active COVID-19. Written as DNA, the CDR3 is TGTGCCATCAGTCGGGGGACAGGGGGGTATAGCAATCAGCCCCAGCATTTT. Translation: CAISRGTGGYSNQPQHF.